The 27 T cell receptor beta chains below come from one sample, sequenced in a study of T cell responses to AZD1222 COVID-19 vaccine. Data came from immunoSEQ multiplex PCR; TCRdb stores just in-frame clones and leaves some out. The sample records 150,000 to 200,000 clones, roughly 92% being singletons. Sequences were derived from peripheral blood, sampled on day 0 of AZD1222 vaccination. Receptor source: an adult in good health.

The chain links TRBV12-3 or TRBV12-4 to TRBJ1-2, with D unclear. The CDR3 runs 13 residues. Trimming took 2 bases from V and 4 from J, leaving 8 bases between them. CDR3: CASSLLPSYGYTF. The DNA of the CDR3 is TGTGCCAGCAGTTTACTCCCAAGCTATGGCTACACCTTC.

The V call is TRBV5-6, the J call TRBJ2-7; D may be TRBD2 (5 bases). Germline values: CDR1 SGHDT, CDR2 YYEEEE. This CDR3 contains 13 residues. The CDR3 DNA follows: TGTGCCAGCAGCTTCCAGGACTCCTACGCGCAGTACGTC. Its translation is CASSFQDSYAQYV.

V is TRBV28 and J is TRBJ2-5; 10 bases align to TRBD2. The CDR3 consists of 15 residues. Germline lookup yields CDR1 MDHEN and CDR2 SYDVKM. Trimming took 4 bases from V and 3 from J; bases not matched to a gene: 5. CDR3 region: CASSSLSGGEETQYF. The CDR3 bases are TGTGCCAGCAGTTCCCTAAGCGGGGGGGAAGAGACCCAGTACTTC.

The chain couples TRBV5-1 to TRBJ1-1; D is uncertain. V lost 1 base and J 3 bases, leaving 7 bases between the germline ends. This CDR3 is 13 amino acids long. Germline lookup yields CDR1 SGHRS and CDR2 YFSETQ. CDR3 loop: CASSLRVDTEAFF. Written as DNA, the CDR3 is TGCGCCAGCAGCTTGCGGGTAGACACTGAAGCTTTCTTT.

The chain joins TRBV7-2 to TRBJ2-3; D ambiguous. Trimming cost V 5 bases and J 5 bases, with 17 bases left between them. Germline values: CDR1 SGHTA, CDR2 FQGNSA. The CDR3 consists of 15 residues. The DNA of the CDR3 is TGTGCCAGCAGCCCCTACCCAAGGACGGTAGATACGCAGTATTTT. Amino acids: CASSPYPRTVDTQYF.

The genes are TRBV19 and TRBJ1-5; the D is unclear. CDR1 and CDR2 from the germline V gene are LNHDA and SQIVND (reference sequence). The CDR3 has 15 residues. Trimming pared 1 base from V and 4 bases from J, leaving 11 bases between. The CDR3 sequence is CASSIGDLGNQPQHF. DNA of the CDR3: TGTGCCAGTAGTATAGGAGACTTGGGGAATCAGCCCCAGCATTTT.

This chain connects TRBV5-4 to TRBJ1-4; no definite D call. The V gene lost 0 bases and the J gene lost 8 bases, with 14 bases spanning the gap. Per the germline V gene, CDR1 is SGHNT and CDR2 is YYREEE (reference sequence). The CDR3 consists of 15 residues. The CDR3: CASSLAEGGEEKLFF. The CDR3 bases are TGTGCCAGCAGCTTGGCTGAGGGTGGCGAAGAAAAACTGTTTTTT.

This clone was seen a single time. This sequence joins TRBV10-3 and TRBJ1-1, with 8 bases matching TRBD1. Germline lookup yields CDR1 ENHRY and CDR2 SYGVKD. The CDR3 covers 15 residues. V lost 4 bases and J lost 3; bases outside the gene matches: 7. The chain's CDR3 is CAISANRGWHTEAFF. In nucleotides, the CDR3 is TGTGCCATCAGTGCGAACAGGGGGTGGCACACTGAAGCTTTCTTT.

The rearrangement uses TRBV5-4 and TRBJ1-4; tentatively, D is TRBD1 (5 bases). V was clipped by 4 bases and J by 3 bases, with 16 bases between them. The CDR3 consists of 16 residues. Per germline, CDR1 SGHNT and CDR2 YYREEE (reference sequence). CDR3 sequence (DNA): TGTGCCAGCAGCAGTGGCCGGGGGGTGGCTAATGAAAAACTGTTTTTT. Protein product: CASSSGRGVANEKLFF.

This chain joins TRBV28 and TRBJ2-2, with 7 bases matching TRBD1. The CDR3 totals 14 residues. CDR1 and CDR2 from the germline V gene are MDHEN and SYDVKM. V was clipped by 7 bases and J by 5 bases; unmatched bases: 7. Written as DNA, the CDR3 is TGTGCCAGCAATCCCCCGGACAGGACCGGGGAGCTGTTTTTT. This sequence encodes CASNPPDRTGELFF.

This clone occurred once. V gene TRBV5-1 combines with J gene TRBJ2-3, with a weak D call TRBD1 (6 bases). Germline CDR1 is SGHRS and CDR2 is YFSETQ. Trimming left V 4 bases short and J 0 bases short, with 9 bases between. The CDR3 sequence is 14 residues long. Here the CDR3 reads CASSQGQSTDTQYF. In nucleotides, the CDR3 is TGCGCCAGCAGCCAAGGACAGAGCACAGATACGCAGTATTTT.

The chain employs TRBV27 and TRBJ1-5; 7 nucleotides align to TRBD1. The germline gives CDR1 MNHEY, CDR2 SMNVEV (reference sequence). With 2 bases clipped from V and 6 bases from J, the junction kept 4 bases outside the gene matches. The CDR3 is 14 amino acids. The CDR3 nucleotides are TGTGCCAGCAGTTTAGTCTCAGGGGGTCAGCCCCAGCATTTT. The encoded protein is CASSLVSGGQPQHF.

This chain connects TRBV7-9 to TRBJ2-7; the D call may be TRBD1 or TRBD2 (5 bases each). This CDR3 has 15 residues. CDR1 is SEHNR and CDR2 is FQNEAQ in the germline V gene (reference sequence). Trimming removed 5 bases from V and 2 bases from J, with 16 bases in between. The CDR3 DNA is TGTGCCAGCAGCCAACCGGGGCGAGAAGCCTACGAGCAGTACTTC. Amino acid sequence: CASSQPGREAYEQYF.

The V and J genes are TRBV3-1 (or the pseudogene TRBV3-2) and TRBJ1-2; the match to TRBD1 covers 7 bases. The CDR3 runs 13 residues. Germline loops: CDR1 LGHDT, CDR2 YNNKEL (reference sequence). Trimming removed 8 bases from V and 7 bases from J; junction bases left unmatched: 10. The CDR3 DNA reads TGTGCCAGCTACCCAGGGGGGCGGGGTGGCTACACCTTC. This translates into CASYPGGRGGYTF.

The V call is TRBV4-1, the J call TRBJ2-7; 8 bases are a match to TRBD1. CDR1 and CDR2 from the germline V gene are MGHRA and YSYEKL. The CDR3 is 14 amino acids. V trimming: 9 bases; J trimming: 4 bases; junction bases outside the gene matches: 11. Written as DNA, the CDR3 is TGCGCCAGGGGAGCGGAACAGGGGGAATACGAGCAGTACTTC. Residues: CARGAEQGEYEQYF.

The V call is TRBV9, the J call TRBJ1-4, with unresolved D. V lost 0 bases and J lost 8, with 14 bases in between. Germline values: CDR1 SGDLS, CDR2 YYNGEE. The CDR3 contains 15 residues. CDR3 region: CASSVGAGLKEKLFF. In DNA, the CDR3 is TGTGCCAGCAGCGTAGGGGCGGGCCTTAAGGAAAAACTGTTTTTT.

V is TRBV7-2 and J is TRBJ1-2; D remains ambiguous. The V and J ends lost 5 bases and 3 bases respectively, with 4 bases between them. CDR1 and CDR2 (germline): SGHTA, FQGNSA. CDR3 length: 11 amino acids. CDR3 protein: CASSRDYGYTF. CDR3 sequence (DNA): TGTGCCAGCAGCCGGGACTATGGCTACACCTTC. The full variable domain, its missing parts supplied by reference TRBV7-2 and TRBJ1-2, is GAGVSQSPSNKVTEKGKDVELRCDPISGHTALYWYRQSLGQGLEFLIYFQGNSAPDKSGLPSDRFSAERTGGSVSTLTIQRTQQEDSAVYLCASSRDYGYTFGSGTRLTVV.

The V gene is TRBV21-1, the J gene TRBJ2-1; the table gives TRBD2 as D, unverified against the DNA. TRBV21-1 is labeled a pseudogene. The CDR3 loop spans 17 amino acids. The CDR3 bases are TGTGCCAGCAGCAACGACGGACTGGGTATCTCCTACAATGAGCAGTTCTTC. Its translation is CASSNDGLGISYNEQFF.

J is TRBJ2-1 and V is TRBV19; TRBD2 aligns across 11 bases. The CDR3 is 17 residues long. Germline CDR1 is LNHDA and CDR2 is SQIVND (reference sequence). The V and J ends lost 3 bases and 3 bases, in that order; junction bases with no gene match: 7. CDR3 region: CASSILKTSGDYNEQFF. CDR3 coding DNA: TGTGCCAGTAGTATCCTAAAGACTAGCGGGGACTACAATGAGCAGTTCTTC.

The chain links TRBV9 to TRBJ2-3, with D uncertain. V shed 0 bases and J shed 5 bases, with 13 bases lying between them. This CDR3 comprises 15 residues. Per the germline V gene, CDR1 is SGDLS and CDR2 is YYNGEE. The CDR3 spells CASSVGRTLVDTQYF. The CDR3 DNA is TGTGCCAGCAGCGTAGGGCGGACCTTAGTAGATACGCAGTATTTT.

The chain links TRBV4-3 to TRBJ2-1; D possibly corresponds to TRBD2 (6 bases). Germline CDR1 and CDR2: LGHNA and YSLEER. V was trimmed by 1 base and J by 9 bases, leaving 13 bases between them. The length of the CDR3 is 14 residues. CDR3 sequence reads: CASSQGSGDREQFF. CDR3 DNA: TGCGCCAGCAGCCAAGGTTCGGGGGATCGTGAGCAGTTCTTC.

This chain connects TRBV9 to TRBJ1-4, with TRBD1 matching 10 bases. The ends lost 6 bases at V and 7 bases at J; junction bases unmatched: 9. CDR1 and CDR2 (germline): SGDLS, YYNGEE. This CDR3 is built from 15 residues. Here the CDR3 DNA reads TGTGCCAGCACCGGACAGGGGGGTCGAGGTGAAAAACTGTTTTTT. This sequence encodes CASTGQGGRGEKLFF.

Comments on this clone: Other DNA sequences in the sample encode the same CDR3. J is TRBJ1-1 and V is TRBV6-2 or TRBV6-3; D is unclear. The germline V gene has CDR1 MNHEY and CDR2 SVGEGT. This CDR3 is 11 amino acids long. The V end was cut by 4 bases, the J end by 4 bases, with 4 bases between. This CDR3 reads CASSLGTEAFF. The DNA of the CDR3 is TGTGCCAGCAGTTTGGGCACTGAAGCTTTCTTT.

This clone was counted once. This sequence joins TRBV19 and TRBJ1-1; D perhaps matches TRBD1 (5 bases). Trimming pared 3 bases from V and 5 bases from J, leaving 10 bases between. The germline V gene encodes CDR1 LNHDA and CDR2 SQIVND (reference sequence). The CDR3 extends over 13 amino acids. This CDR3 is CASSIAGRTEAFF. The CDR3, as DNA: TGTGCCAGTAGTATTGCAGGGCGGACTGAAGCTTTCTTT.

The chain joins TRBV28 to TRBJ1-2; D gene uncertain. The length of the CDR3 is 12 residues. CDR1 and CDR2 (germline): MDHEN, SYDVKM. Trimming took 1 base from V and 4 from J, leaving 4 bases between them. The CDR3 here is CASSLYGYGYTF. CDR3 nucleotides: TGTGCCAGCAGTTTATACGGCTATGGCTACACCTTC.

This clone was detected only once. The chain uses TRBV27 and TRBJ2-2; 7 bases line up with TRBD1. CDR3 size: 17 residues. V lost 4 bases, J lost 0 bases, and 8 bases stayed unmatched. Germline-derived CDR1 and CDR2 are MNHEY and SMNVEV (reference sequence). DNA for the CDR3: TGTGCCAGCAGTTATTACAGGGGAGTCACGAACACCGGGGAGCTGTTTTTT. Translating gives CASSYYRGVTNTGELFF.

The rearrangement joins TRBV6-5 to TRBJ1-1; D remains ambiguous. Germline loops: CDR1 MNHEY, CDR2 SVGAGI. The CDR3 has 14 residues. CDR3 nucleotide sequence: TGTGCGAGCGTAATAGGGCTCATGAACACTGAAGCTTTCTTT. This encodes CASVIGLMNTEAFF.